Presented here are 16 T cell receptor beta chains from one specimen sequenced in a study of graft-versus-host responses after intestinal transplantation. Which antigens these TCRs recognize remains unknown. TCRdb's copy holds only in-frame clones and misses some; the assay was immunoSEQ multiplex PCR. Of about 120,000 clones listed, about nine tenths are singletons. The starting material was unstimulated CD4+ T cells sorted from spleen or lymph node cells, obtained before intestinal transplant. The receptors come from a human donor who received an intestinal transplant.

V usage is TRBV28 and J usage is TRBJ1-1; no reliable D call. Germline V gene lookup returns CDR1 MDHEN and CDR2 SYDVKM. CDR3 length equals 13 residues. V was trimmed by 5 bases and J by 2 bases, leaving 9 bases between them. The CDR3 DNA is TGTGCCAGCAGTAACCCGAGAAACACTGAAGCTTTCTTT. Protein: CASSNPRNTEAFF.

The V gene is TRBV15, the J gene TRBJ2-2; 12 nucleotides agree with TRBD2. The germline gives CDR1 LNHNV, CDR2 YYDKDF (reference sequence). Germline trimming cut 3 bases from V and 4 bases from J; bases unmatched to any gene: 3. CDR3 length equals 16 residues. The CDR3 nucleotides are TGTGCCACCAGCAGGCTAGCGGGGGGGGGCACCGGGGAGCTGTTTTTT. Its protein is CATSRLAGGGTGELFF.

The chain joins TRBV5-6 to TRBJ2-5; TRBD1 matches at 9 bases. The germline V gene has CDR1 SGHDT and CDR2 YYEEEE. Trimming cost V 3 bases and J 5 bases; bases outside gene matches: 5. CDR3 length: 14 amino acids. Here the CDR3 reads CASSSPGTGETQYF. Here the CDR3 DNA reads TGTGCCAGCAGCTCCCCCGGGACAGGGGAGACCCAGTACTTC. The full variable domain, in which reference TRBV5-6 and TRBJ2-5 provide the parts outside the CDR3, is DAGVTQSPTHLIKTRGQQVTLRCSPKSGHDTVSWYQQALGQGPQFIFQYYEEEERQRGNFPDRFSGHQFPNYSSELNVNALLLGDSALYLCASSSPGTGETQYFGPGTRLLVL.

The chain recombines TRBV5-1 with TRBJ2-2; 8 bases agree with TRBD1. V shed 0 bases and J 4 bases; nucleotides not matched to a gene: 5. The CDR3 runs 16 residues. From germline, CDR1 is SGHRS and CDR2 YFSETQ. CDR3 nucleotide sequence: TGCGCCAGCAGCTTGGCACAGGGGGGAGGCACCGGGGAGCTGTTTTTT. This gives the protein CASSLAQGGGTGELFF.

The J gene is TRBJ2-1, the V gene TRBV5-1; D perhaps matches TRBD2 (6 bases). The germline gives CDR1 SGHRS, CDR2 YFSETQ. The CDR3 totals 14 residues. The V and J ends lost 4 bases and 3 bases respectively, with 11 bases between them. CDR3 residues: CASSPEGFYNEQFF. The CDR3 nucleotides read TGCGCCAGCAGCCCGGAGGGGTTCTACAATGAGCAGTTCTTC.

This chain uses TRBV10-2 with TRBJ2-1; TRBD2 aligns across 12 bases. The CDR3 covers 18 residues. The V and J ends lost 5 bases and 6 bases, in that order; junction bases with no gene match: 14. The germline V gene has CDR1 WSHSY and CDR2 SAAADI. The CDR3 DNA follows: TGCGCCAGCAGTCACAATCAGCCTTCGGGACTAGCGGGCAATGAGCAGTTCTTC. This translates into CASSHNQPSGLAGNEQFF.

This chain joins TRBV2 and TRBJ1-2; 7 bases map to TRBD1. This CDR3 has 14 residues. With V trimmed by 6 bases and J by 1 base, 5 bases remained unmatched. In germline, CDR1 is SNHLY, CDR2 FYNNEI. CDR3 protein: CASRPGQINYGYTF. DNA of the CDR3: TGTGCCAGCAGGCCGGGACAGATTAACTATGGCTACACCTTC.

This clone was observed a handful of times. Other DNA sequences in this specimen translate into the identical CDR3. This chain joins TRBV7-2 and TRBJ1-2; D gene uncertain. Trimming stripped 3 bases from V and 2 bases from J, with 4 bases between. This CDR3 has 12 amino acids. Germline assignment: CDR1 SGHTA and CDR2 FQGNSA. The CDR3 bases are TGTGCCAGCAGCTTCAGGAACTATGGCTACACCTTC. Translating it yields CASSFRNYGYTF.

The rearrangement joins TRBV10-3 to TRBJ2-1, with a tentative D call TRBD1 (5 bases). The CDR3 loop spans 16 amino acids. The germline V and J ends were trimmed by 3 bases and 6 bases, with 18 bases remaining between them. Germline V gives CDR1 ENHRY, CDR2 SYGVKD. CDR3 amino acids: CAISEGRAGNGNEQFF. The CDR3 DNA sequence: TGTGCCATCAGTGAAGGTAGGGCAGGGAATGGCAATGAGCAGTTCTTC.

This clone was detected only once. The chain joins TRBV7-3 to TRBJ1-2; D is ambiguous. CDR1 and CDR2 (germline): SGHTA, FQGTGA. The CDR3 covers 13 residues. V was clipped by 5 bases and J by 5 bases, with 12 bases between them. CDR3 sequence reads: CASSLTRDYGYTF. CDR3 DNA sequence: TGTGCCAGCAGCCTCACACGGGATTATGGCTACACCTTC.

The gene calls are TRBV6-1 and TRBJ1-5; D uncertain. The CDR3 is 14 residues long. The germline gives CDR1 MNHNS, CDR2 SASEGT. Trimming pared 7 bases from V and 0 bases from J, leaving 10 bases between. The CDR3 sequence is CASKTGISNQPQHF. The CDR3 nucleotides are TGTGCCAGCAAAACGGGGATTAGCAATCAGCCCCAGCATTTT.

The count of this clone is one. The chain is built from TRBV5-1 and TRBJ2-5; no reliable D call. V was cut by 4 bases and J by 1 base, with 14 bases left in between. Germline values: CDR1 SGHRS, CDR2 YFSETQ. This CDR3 spans 15 amino acids. CDR3 loop: CASSPPVVSQETQYF. The CDR3 nucleotides read TGCGCCAGCAGCCCACCCGTTGTCAGCCAAGAGACCCAGTACTTC.

The chain uses TRBV5-1 and TRBJ2-1, with 8 bases identical to TRBD2. V lost 0 bases, J lost 12 bases, and 17 bases stayed unmatched. Germline CDR1 and CDR2: SGHRS and YFSETQ. This CDR3 is built from 17 residues. The CDR3 coding sequence is TGCGCCAGCAGCTTGGATCCCGGGACTAGTGGGCTAATGGGGCAGTTCTTC. Amino acids: CASSLDPGTSGLMGQFF.

The chain combines TRBV11-2 with TRBJ1-2; D is undetermined. The CDR3 runs 13 residues. V was clipped by 5 bases and J by 3 bases, with 10 bases between them. CDR1 and CDR2 (germline): SGHAT, FQNNGV. The CDR3 nucleotides read TGTGCCAGCAGCCAACACGCCTACTATGGCTACACCTTC. It codes for CASSQHAYYGYTF.

This chain connects TRBV5-1 to TRBJ2-5, with 9 bases aligning to TRBD2. Germline CDR1 and CDR2: SGHRS and YFSETQ. The CDR3 runs to 16 residues. The V segment lost 5 bases and the J segment 4 bases; nucleotides outside the gene matches: 12. The DNA for the CDR3 is TGCGCCAGCAGAATCGGTAGCGGGAGAACGTCAGAGACCCAGTACTTC. Its protein is CASRIGSGRTSETQYF.

This chain links TRBV6-1 with TRBJ2-1; a possible D gene is TRBD1 (6 bases). Trimming took 1 base from V and 6 from J, leaving 10 bases between them. CDR3 size: 14 residues. Germline lookup yields CDR1 MNHNS and CDR2 SASEGT. The CDR3 here is CASSEGGPLNEQFF. DNA of the CDR3: TGTGCCAGCAGTGAAGGGGGGCCCCTCAATGAGCAGTTCTTC.